This TCR beta chain was identified in a study of cytomegalovirus exposure and HLA in healthy donors. Broader study findings: Indistinguishable V segments such as TRBV6-2 and TRBV6-3 were excluded. What was likely a sequencing artifact was a cluster of highly shared sequence variants. The authors reported that TCR beta sequences could predict HLA-A and HLA-B alleles. These predictions were accurate for most subjects in the first cohort. Researchers counted 164 TCR beta chains as cytomegalovirus-associated.

This clone was counted a few times. As yet, its antigen is unknown. The PCR ran on 60 Vbeta and 13 Jbeta primers. The repertoire was sequenced with immunoSEQ multiplex PCR; TCRdb's copy has only in-frame clones and lacks some. The sample holds about 140,000 clones, roughly 9.7% seen once. The CDR3 extends over 15 amino acids. V lost 5 bases, J lost 5 bases, and 10 bases stayed unmatched. CDR1 and CDR2 from the germline V gene are SEHNR and FQNEAQ (reference sequence). This sequence originates from a man aged 50-59 years in good health and CMV-seronegative. Sequences were obtained from PBMCs. The J gene is TRBJ1-2, the V gene TRBV7-9; TRBD1 agrees at 8 bases. CDR3 loop: CASSPIIRDRYGYTF. The CDR3 bases are TGTGCCAGCAGCCCCATAATAAGGGACAGGTATGGCTACACCTTC.